A single sample is the source of the 29 T cell receptor beta chains below, sequenced in a study of blood T cell repertoires in COVID-19. Clones were sequenced by immunoSEQ multiplex PCR, and TCRdb holds only the in-frame ones, with some missing. The repertoire holds over 150,000 clones, with about 80% as singletons. Sequencing was done on a sample of PBMCs or T cells enriched from blood (not recorded which). These receptors were collected from a man aged 35 to 55 who had recovered from COVID-19.

This chain uses TRBV7-9 with TRBJ2-7; D not resolved. The germline CDR1 and CDR2 sequences are SEHNR and FQNEAQ (reference sequence). V was cut by 5 bases and J by 1 base, with 3 bases left in between. This CDR3 is 11 amino acids long. CDR3 loop: CASSPSYEQYF. The CDR3, as DNA: TGTGCCAGCAGCCCGTCCTACGAGCAGTACTTC.

Points on this clone: The same CDR3 is also encoded by other DNA sequences in this sample. The genes are TRBV28 and TRBJ1-1, with no clear D. The germline V gene encodes CDR1 MDHEN and CDR2 SYDVKM. The CDR3 is 13 residues long. V gave up 3 bases and J gave up 1 base, with 6 bases separating them. CDR3 bases: TGTGCCAGCAGTTTGCCAGGGAACACTGAAGCTTTCTTT. Protein sequence: CASSLPGNTEAFF.

This clone was detected once. The CDR3 sequence is CASSFAPGGDQPQHF. The CDR3 DNA reads TGCGCCAGCAGCTTCGCCCCAGGGGGCGATCAGCCCCAGCATTTT. This chain connects TRBV5-1 to TRBJ1-5; 8 positions match TRBD1. CDR3 length: 15 amino acids. Per germline, CDR1 SGHRS and CDR2 YFSETQ. Losses at the gene ends were 2 bases for V and 5 bases for J; bases not matched to a gene: 6. Together with reference TRBV5-1 and TRBJ1-5, the CDR3 gives the full variable domain: KAGVTQTPRYLIKTRGQQVTLSCSPISGHRSVSWYQQTPGQGLQFLFEYFSETQRNKGNFPGRFSGRQFSNSRSEMNVSTLELGDSALYLCASSFAPGGDQPQHFGDGTRLSIL.

CDR3 protein: CASSTRGGDTQYF. The CDR3 nucleotides read TGTGCCAGCAGTACACGGGGAGGGGATACGCAGTATTTT. V gene TRBV6-4 combines with J gene TRBJ2-3; 7 bases align to TRBD2. With V trimmed by 5 bases and J by 6 bases, 5 bases remained unmatched. The CDR3 length is 13 residues. The V gene's germline CDR1 is MRHNA and CDR2 SNTAGT.

J is TRBJ1-1 and V is TRBV10-3, with 10 positions matching TRBD1. This CDR3 is 14 amino acids long. Trimming at V came to 4 bases and at J to 4 bases, leaving 3 bases not matched to a gene. The germline gives CDR1 ENHRY, CDR2 SYGVKD. CDR3 in DNA: TGTGCCATCAGTGGACAGGGGGCTGCCACTGAAGCTTTCTTT. Encoded protein: CAISGQGAATEAFF.

The V and J genes are TRBV7-9 and TRBJ2-1; 7 bases fit TRBD1. V was pared by 5 bases and J by 3 bases, with 4 bases of the junction left unmatched. This CDR3 is 14 amino acids long. Germline lookup yields CDR1 SEHNR and CDR2 FQNEAQ (reference sequence). CDR3 nucleotides: TGTGCCAGCAGCACGGGGACAGTCTACAATGAGCAGTTCTTC. Translated: CASSTGTVYNEQFF.

The J gene is TRBJ1-6, the V gene TRBV3-1 (or the pseudogene TRBV3-2), with a weak D call TRBD1 (6 bases). This CDR3 has 16 residues. V shed 1 base and J shed 10 bases, with 17 bases lying between them. Germline loops: CDR1 LGHDT, CDR2 YNNKEL (reference sequence). CDR3: CASSQVLSRGRSPLHF. The CDR3 DNA is TGTGCCAGCAGCCAAGTTCTATCCAGGGGACGGTCACCCCTCCACTTT.

DNA for the CDR3: TGTGCCAGCAGCCAAATCGGTGATCAGCCCCAGCATTTT. Translating gives CASSQIGDQPQHF. V and J are TRBV3-1 (or the pseudogene TRBV3-2) and TRBJ1-5, with D hard to call. This CDR3 comprises 13 residues. From germline, CDR1 is LGHDT and CDR2 YNNKEL (reference sequence). Trimming shortened V by 2 bases and J by 5 bases, and 7 bases separated the two germline ends.

This clone turned up a few times. This rearrangement joins TRBV6-1 to TRBJ1-1, with D maybe TRBD1 (6 bases). This CDR3 region has 14 residues. In germline, CDR1 is MNHNS, CDR2 SASEGT. Trimming removed 0 bases at V and 3 bases at J, with 8 bases between. The CDR3 bases are TGTGCCAGCAGTGAAGCAGGACAGTACACTGAAGCTTTCTTT. It is translated as CASSEAGQYTEAFF.

Here the CDR3 DNA reads TGTGCCAGCAGCTCAGGGAATGAAGAGACCCAGTACTTC. Its translation: CASSSGNEETQYF. The rearrangement links TRBV5-4 to TRBJ2-5, with D perhaps TRBD1 (5 bases). The CDR3 has 13 amino acids. Germline CDR1 SGHNT, CDR2 YYREEE (reference sequence). V lost 3 bases to trimming and J lost 3 bases, with 9 bases between them.

This clone was observed a single time. V gene TRBV5-6 combines with J gene TRBJ1-1, with D perhaps TRBD1 (6 bases). The CDR3 sequence is 15 residues long. Germline V gene lookup returns CDR1 SGHDT and CDR2 YYEEEE. With 1 base removed from V and 3 bases from J, the gap between germline ends came to 13 bases. The CDR3 protein is CASSLLGQIDTEAFF. The CDR3 DNA follows: TGTGCCAGCAGCTTGTTAGGACAGATTGACACTGAAGCTTTCTTT.

The CDR3 reads CASSQVGLAGGTDTQYF. CDR3 bases: TGTGCCAGCAGCCAAGTAGGGCTAGCGGGGGGCACAGATACGCAGTATTTT. J is TRBJ2-3 and V is TRBV4-2, with TRBD2 identical over 10 bases. Germline lookup yields CDR1 LGHNA and CDR2 YNFKEQ. The CDR3 loop spans 17 amino acids. Trimming cost V 1 base and J 1 base; bases outside gene matches: 5.

This clone was seen once. DNA of the CDR3: TGTGCCAGCAGATCACACGGGGAAGCTAATGAAAAACTGTTTTTT. It encodes CASRSHGEANEKLFF. This chain links TRBV27 with TRBJ1-4; D call uncertain. Germline loops: CDR1 MNHEY, CDR2 SMNVEV (reference sequence). The CDR3 runs 15 residues. With 6 bases removed from V and 3 bases from J, the gap between germline ends came to 14 bases.

The chain carries TRBV19 and TRBJ1-5; D not resolved. The CDR3 consists of 15 residues. Germline-derived CDR1 and CDR2 are LNHDA and SQIVND (reference sequence). The V end lost 5 bases, the J end lost 4 bases, and 15 bases lay between the germline ends. The CDR3 reads CASSLQNPGNQPQHF. The CDR3 DNA sequence: TGTGCCAGTAGTCTTCAAAACCCGGGGAATCAGCCCCAGCATTTT.

This clone was seen only a few times. This rearrangement joins TRBV27 to TRBJ1-1; D perhaps matches TRBD1 (5 bases). V was pared by 2 bases and J by 4 bases, with 11 bases between. This CDR3 has 14 amino acids. CDR1 is MNHEY and CDR2 is SMNVEV in the germline V gene (reference sequence). CDR3 DNA: TGTGCCAGCAGTTTACAAGGAGGGACCACTGAAGCTTTCTTT. Translation: CASSLQGGTTEAFF.

This chain connects TRBV7-9 to TRBJ1-1, with unresolved D. Trimming cost V 3 bases and J 8 bases, with 10 bases left between them. The germline V gene encodes CDR1 SEHNR and CDR2 FQNEAQ (reference sequence). This CDR3 contains 12 residues. The CDR3 region is CASSFSDSEAFF. CDR3 DNA: TGTGCCAGCAGCTTCAGTGACTCCGAAGCTTTCTTT.

Only a few counts were recorded for this clone. The chain has TRBV24-1 and TRBJ1-5; a weak D match, TRBD1 (5 bases). The CDR3 covers 16 residues. Per germline, CDR1 KGHDR and CDR2 SFDVKD. V was clipped by 5 bases and J by 2 bases, with 15 bases between them. CDR3 region: CATSAAGVGGNQPQHF. The DNA for the CDR3 is TGTGCCACCAGTGCGGCTGGTGTAGGGGGCAATCAGCCCCAGCATTTT.

This clone came up a few times. This chain joins TRBV7-3 and TRBJ2-2, with 8 bases identical to TRBD1. Losses at the gene ends were 5 bases for V and 7 bases for J; bases not matched to a gene: 9. Germline V gives CDR1 SGHTA, CDR2 FQGTGA. This CDR3 is 15 amino acids long. Here the CDR3 reads CASSADRGTNGELFF. The CDR3 DNA reads as TGTGCCAGCAGCGCCGACAGGGGAACGAACGGGGAGCTGTTTTTT.

CDR3 in DNA: TGTGCCAGCCCCGGGGACAGGGGGATAGAAGAGCAGTACTTC. Protein sequence: CASPGDRGIEEQYF. This chain links TRBV6-5 with TRBJ2-7; 11 nucleotides align to TRBD1. Losses at the gene ends were 8 bases for V and 7 bases for J; bases not matched to a gene: 10. Germline V gene lookup returns CDR1 MNHEY and CDR2 SVGAGI. The length of the CDR3 is 14 residues.

The rearrangement links TRBV4-1 to TRBJ1-2; D is unclear. The CDR3 loop spans 18 amino acids. Per the germline V gene, CDR1 is MGHRA and CDR2 is YSYEKL. V was trimmed by 4 bases and J by 0 bases, leaving 21 bases between them. The CDR3: CASSPPFLPGLANYGYTF. DNA for the CDR3: TGCGCCAGCAGCCCCCCTTTTTTGCCGGGGTTGGCTAACTATGGCTACACCTTC.

The rearrangement links TRBV19 to TRBJ1-2; 8 bases agree with TRBD1. Trimming at V came to 4 bases and at J to 0 bases, leaving 7 bases not matched to a gene. CDR1 LNHDA and CDR2 SQIVND come from the germline V gene (reference sequence). This CDR3 comprises 16 residues. CDR3 sequence reads: CASSKDRVRANYGYTF. For the CDR3, the DNA is TGTGCCAGTAGTAAGGACAGGGTCCGAGCTAACTATGGCTACACCTTC.

V gene TRBV29-1 combines with J gene TRBJ1-3; unclear D gene. The CDR3 runs to 15 residues. With 4 bases removed from V and 0 bases from J, the gap between germline ends came to 13 bases. In germline, CDR1 is SQVTM, CDR2 ANQGSEA. CDR3 amino acids: CSVAVGGISGNTIYF. The CDR3, as DNA: TGCAGCGTTGCTGTCGGCGGGATCTCTGGAAACACCATATATTTT.

This clone was counted only a few times. The chain is built from TRBV6-2 or TRBV6-3 and TRBJ2-7, with 9 nucleotides matching TRBD1. CDR3 length equals 15 residues. The germline gives CDR1 MNHEY, CDR2 SVGEGT. The ends lost 2 bases at V and 1 base at J; junction bases unmatched: 3. The CDR3 spells CASSYEGTGSYEQYF. The DNA for the CDR3 is TGTGCCAGCAGTTACGAGGGGACAGGGTCCTACGAGCAGTACTTC.

CDR3 sequence: CASRGRDRGYGYTF. Here the CDR3 DNA reads TGTGCCAGCAGAGGCCGGGACAGGGGCTATGGCTACACCTTC. J is TRBJ1-2 and V is TRBV28; 10 nucleotides match TRBD1. The CDR3 has 14 amino acids. V lost 6 bases and J lost 4; bases outside the gene matches: 5. Germline V gives CDR1 MDHEN, CDR2 SYDVKM.

The chain recombines TRBV21-1 with TRBJ1-3; whether TRBD1, the table's D call, matches the DNA was not checked. TRBV21-1 is a known pseudogene. The CDR3 sequence is 16 residues long. CDR3 DNA: TGTGCCAGCAGCAGCACAGCCGACGATTTTAGGAACACCATATATTTT. Translated: CASSSTADDFRNTIYF.

There are a few counts of this clone. V gene TRBV18 combines with J gene TRBJ2-5; 10 bases fit TRBD1. CDR1 is KGHSH, CDR2 LQKENI, per germline. There are 16 residues in the CDR3. After removal of 2 bases from V and 4 bases from J, the junction contained 7 bases not matched to a gene. The CDR3 DNA reads TGTGCCAGCTCACCAACCGGGACAGGGGTAGCAGAGACCCAGTACTTC. It specifies CASSPTGTGVAETQYF.

The chain joins TRBV6-5 to TRBJ2-7; 8 nucleotides line up with TRBD1. CDR3 length equals 14 residues. Germline V CDR1 and CDR2: MNHEY, SVGAGI. With 6 bases clipped from V and 4 bases from J, the junction kept 8 bases outside the gene matches. Here the CDR3 reads CASRPRTGTYEQYF. In DNA, the CDR3 is TGTGCCAGCAGACCCAGGACAGGGACTTACGAGCAGTACTTC.

Only one count was recorded for this clone. The V gene is TRBV2, the J gene TRBJ1-2; D is unresolved. The germline V gene has CDR1 SNHLY and CDR2 FYNNEI. The CDR3 covers 13 residues. The V end was cut by 1 base, the J end by 6 bases, with 9 bases between. CDR3 nucleotides: TGTGCCAGCAGTGAAGTGATAGCTGATGGCTACACCTTC. Amino acids: CASSEVIADGYTF.

There are a few counts of this clone. V gene TRBV7-9 combines with J gene TRBJ2-2; TRBD1 matches at 9 bases. With V trimmed by 4 bases and J by 9 bases, 6 bases remained unmatched. Germline V gene lookup returns CDR1 SEHNR and CDR2 FQNEAQ (reference sequence). The CDR3 runs to 14 residues. The CDR3 reads CASSSDRGRRELFF. CDR3 bases: TGTGCCAGCAGCTCGGACAGGGGAAGGCGGGAGCTGTTTTTT.